This record covers a single TCR beta chain. Based on its abundance in the sample, this clonotype is medium-sized (0.01 to 0.1%). Its antigen is still unknown. No quality values exist for individual bases; no much larger clone is one base distant. This sample was included in a study. Instrument on record: Illumina MiSeq. The public reads were quality trimmed at Q25 with fastp and then assembled into clones with MiXCR by TCRdb, keeping productive beta chains. Each CDR3 protein gets just one entry, which takes the most common genes and DNA from the rows behind it. This sample has 3,500 to 5,000 distinct CDR3 sequences in its table, and about 11% of those were observed once. The ten largest account for 10% to 15% of the sample. Including cysteine and phenylalanine, the CDR3 has 14 amino acids. This entry keeps only the CDR3 DNA: 42 bases, framed from base 1. CDR1 and CDR2, per the germline V gene, are MDHEN and SYDVKM. Trimming leaves V shorter by 5 bases and J shorter by 4 bases, with the junction holding 7 bases beyond the gene matches.

The TCR originated in a human donor with rheumatoid arthritis. Specimen: CD4+ T cells from synovial fluid. The chain was built from TRBV28 and TRBJ1-2, with 7 bases aligning to TRBD1. The CDR3 reads as follows: CASSQTGFAYGYTF. The DNA is TGTGCCAGCAGTCAGACAGGGTTCGCCTATGGCTACACCTTC.